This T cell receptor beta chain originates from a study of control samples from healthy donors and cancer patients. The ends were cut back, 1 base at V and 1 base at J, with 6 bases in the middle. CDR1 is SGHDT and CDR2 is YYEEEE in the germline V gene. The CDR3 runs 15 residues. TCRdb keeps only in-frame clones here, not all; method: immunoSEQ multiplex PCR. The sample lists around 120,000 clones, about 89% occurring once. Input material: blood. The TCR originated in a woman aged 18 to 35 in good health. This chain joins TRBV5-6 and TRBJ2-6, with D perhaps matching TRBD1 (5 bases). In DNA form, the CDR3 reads TGTGCCAGCAGCTTGTGGACATCTGGGGCCAACGTCCTGACTTTC. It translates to CASSLWTSGANVLTF.